There are a few counts of the clone carrying this TCR beta chain. Its matching antigen is unknown. This sample is part of a study of T-cell reconstitution after alpha-beta-depleted transplantation in children. Molecular barcoding with unique molecular identifiers was used for the TCRbeta library. TCRdb re-called the PCR reads with MiXCR, one entry per CDR3 protein. The data show fewer than 550,000 distinct CDR3 sequences, about an eighth seen once. Study-wide results and limits: Several hundred graft clones that had expanded were reportedly the source of alpha-beta T cells about two months after transplant. T-cell counts and diversity were attributed mostly to newly produced T cells one year after transplant.

Germline lookup yields CDR1 MNHEY and CDR2 SVGEGT. The CDR3 loop spans 15 amino acids. Germline trimming cut 2 bases from V and 10 bases from J; bases unmatched to any gene: 11. The chain joins TRBV6-2 or TRBV6-3 to TRBJ1-1, with 9 bases that match TRBD1. The sample was PBMCs, mostly from graft donor cells, taken 180 days after TCRalphabeta/CD19-depleted stem cell transplant. The clonotype comes from a female patient younger than 10 who had a stem cell transplant for aplastic anemia, so the T cells may come from the graft donor. The CDR3 DNA is TGTGCCAGCAGTTACGCTGCCGGGACAGGGAATGGAGCTTTCTTT. Protein sequence: CASSYAAGTGNGAFF.